Listed here are 5 T cell receptor beta chains from one sample, sequenced in a study of identical twins. TCRdb reprocessed the 5' RACE reads with MiXCR, giving one entry per CDR3 protein. The sample holds around 250,000 distinct CDR3 sequences, more than 9.5% seen once. The sample also formed part of further work on yellow fever vaccine responses in identical twins.

What was sequenced was memory (CD45RO+) T cells sorted from blood. These receptors were collected from a woman younger than 30 in good health.

Only a few counts were recorded for this clonotype. The chain combines TRBV20-1 with TRBJ2-2; 8 bases align to TRBD2. V lost 4 bases to trimming and J lost 0 bases; unmatched junction nucleotides: 10. The CDR3 sequence is 17 residues long. Per germline, CDR1 DFQATT and CDR2 SNEGSKA (reference sequence). CDR3 bases: TGCAGTGCTACTTACCTCGGGGGGGCCACGAACACCGGGGAGCTGTTTTTT. Translated: CSATYLGGATNTGELFF.

The genes are TRBV7-9 and TRBJ2-1; no clear D. This CDR3 has 17 amino acids. In germline, CDR1 is SEHNR, CDR2 FQNEAQ (reference sequence). Trimming cost V 4 bases and J 4 bases, with 20 bases left between them. The CDR3 region has the DNA TGTGCCAGCAGCTCCCCTCGGCCCGGGCAAGGATACAATGAGCAGTTCTTC. The encoded protein is CASSSPRPGQGYNEQFF.

This clonotype appeared many times. The V gene is TRBV6-5, the J gene TRBJ2-1; weak D call: TRBD1 (6 bases). CDR3 length: 12 residues. CDR1 MNHEY and CDR2 SVGAGI come from the germline V gene. V was cut by 5 bases and J by 7 bases, with 9 bases left in between. CDR3 protein: CASSRTENEQFF. CDR3 coding DNA: TGTGCCAGCAGTCGGACAGAAAATGAGCAGTTCTTC.

Written as DNA, the CDR3 is TGCGCCAGCAGCCAAGATGAAGGGGCTGGGGCCAACGTCCTGACTTTC. Protein product: CASSQDEGAGANVLTF. The V gene is TRBV4-3, the J gene TRBJ2-6; D may be TRBD1 (5 bases). The CDR3 has 16 residues. CDR1 and CDR2 (germline): LGHNA, YSLEER. V lost 0 bases and J lost 2, with 8 bases in between.

V and J are TRBV29-1 and TRBJ2-1; 12 positions agree with TRBD2. The ends lost 6 bases at V and 4 bases at J; junction bases unmatched: 4. The germline V gene encodes CDR1 SQVTM and CDR2 ANQGSEA. This CDR3 comprises 14 residues. DNA for the CDR3: TGCAGCGTCCTGACTAGCGGGGGTTACAATGAGCAGTTCTTC. It translates to CSVLTSGGYNEQFF.